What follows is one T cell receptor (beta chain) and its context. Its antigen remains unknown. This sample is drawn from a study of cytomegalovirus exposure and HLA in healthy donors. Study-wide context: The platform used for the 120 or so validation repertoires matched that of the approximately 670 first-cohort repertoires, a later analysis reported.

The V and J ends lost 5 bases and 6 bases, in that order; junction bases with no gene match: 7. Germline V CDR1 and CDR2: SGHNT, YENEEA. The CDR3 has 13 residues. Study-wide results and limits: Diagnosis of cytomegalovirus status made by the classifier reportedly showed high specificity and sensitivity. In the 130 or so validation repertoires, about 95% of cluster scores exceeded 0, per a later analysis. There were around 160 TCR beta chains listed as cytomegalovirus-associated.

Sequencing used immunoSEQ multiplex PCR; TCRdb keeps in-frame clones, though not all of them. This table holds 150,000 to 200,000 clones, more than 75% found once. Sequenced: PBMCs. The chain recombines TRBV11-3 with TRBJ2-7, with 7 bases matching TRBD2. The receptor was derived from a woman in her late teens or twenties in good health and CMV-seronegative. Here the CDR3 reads CASSLEGGSEQYF. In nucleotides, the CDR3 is TGTGCCAGCAGCCTGGAGGGCGGGAGCGAGCAGTACTTC. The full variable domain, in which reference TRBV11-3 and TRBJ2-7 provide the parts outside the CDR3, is EAGVVQSPRYKIIEKKQPVAFWCNPISGHNTLYWYLQNLGQGPELLIRYENEEAVDDSQLPKDRFSAERLKGVDSTLKIQPAELGDSAVYLCASSLEGGSEQYFGPGTRLTVT.